This T cell receptor beta chain originates from a study of T cell changes during pregnancy in multiple sclerosis. This CDR3 is 15 amino acids long. Produced via immunoSEQ multiplex PCR; TCRdb's table is partial and in-frame only. The table has 40,000 to 50,000 clones, about 88% seen once. The source material was CD4+ T cells from peripheral blood mononuclear cells, sampled in the first trimester of pregnancy. The rearrangement joins TRBV21-1 to TRBJ2-7; whether TRBD2, the table's D call, matches the DNA was not checked. TRBV21-1 has pseudogene status. The sequence was obtained from a female donor with multiple sclerosis, enrolled in a pregnancy study. This CDR3 is CASSRSGRPSYEQYF. For the CDR3, the DNA is TGTGCCAGCAGCAGGAGCGGGAGGCCCTCCTACGAGCAGTACTTC.